The present entry profiles one T cell receptor (beta chain) with its context. Its specificity is not known. The data were obtained in a study of regulatory T cells in long-lasting Graves disease. Arm-PCR of CDR3 regions with iRepertoire HTBI primers generated TCR beta libraries. TCRdb fed the multiplex PCR reads into MiXCR, producing one record per CDR3 protein. Altogether some 340,000 distinct CDR3 sequences are present, around 23% being singletons, with the ten largest covering 25% to 30%. As for time point: persistent/refractory GD, antithyroid drugs over 5 years with positive TRAb. Making the TCR library involved RNA that had been extracted from PBMCs. Trimming took off 2 bases at V and 4 bases at J, with 14 bases between the two ends. This CDR3 spans 14 amino acids. CDR1 is DFQATT and CDR2 is SNEGSKA in the germline V gene (reference sequence). General observations from the study: New patients shared fewer public clonotypes (around 980) than persistent patients did (around 3,000). Persistent disease preferred TRBV28, TRBJ1-2 and TRBJ2-5.

This specimen consisted of peripheral blood mononuclear cells (PBMCs), obtained when the disease was refractory, from a patient treated with antithyroid drugs. The TCR comes from a woman between 40 and 55 years old with Graves disease. V gene TRBV20-1 combines with J gene TRBJ1-1; tentative D call: TRBD1 (6 bases). The CDR3 DNA reads TGCAGTGCTAGACCTACAGGGTTGGGCACTGAAGCTTTCTTT. As protein: CSARPTGLGTEAFF.